A selection of T cell receptor beta chains follows, all from one sample in a study of blood T cell repertoires in COVID-19. Data came from immunoSEQ multiplex PCR; TCRdb stores just in-frame clones and leaves some out. The repertoire holds fewer than 150,000 clones, with roughly 80% as singletons. The specimen was PBMCs or T cells enriched from blood (not recorded which). The receptor source for this set is a man younger than 40 who had recovered from COVID-19. The CDR3 runs from the conserved cysteine through the conserved F or W. The D gene is left open where the match is weak. Size is stated for part of the rows, as once, few or many counts, or as a class when the clone is expanded.

V: TRBV9
size: -
J: TRBJ2-3
D: TRBD1
DNA: TGTGCCAGCAGCGACCCCGGGACAGAGATTCCCACAGATACGCAGTATTTT
CDR3: CASSDPGTEIPTDTQYF

V: TRBV29-1
size: -
J: TRBJ2-7
D: -
DNA: TGCAGCGTTTACAGCTCCTACGAGCAGTACTTC
CDR3: CSVYSSYEQYF

V: TRBV21-1
size: -
J: TRBJ2-3
D: -
DNA: TGTGCCAGCAGCATCCATCCGGGACAGCAGTATTTT
CDR3: CASSIHPGQQYF

V: TRBV11-2
size: -
J: TRBJ1-2
D: TRBD1
DNA: TGTGCCAGCCGTGCTCGGCAGGGGGCGGTTGGCTACACCTTC
CDR3: CASRARQGAVGYTF

V: TRBV25-1
size: once
J: TRBJ2-1
D: -
DNA: TGTGCCAGCAGTGACCCGGGGACAACCTACAATGAGCAGTTCTTC
CDR3: CASSDPGTTYNEQFF

V: TRBV18
size: -
J: TRBJ2-5
D: TRBD1
DNA: TGTGCCAGCTCACCAATCGGACAGGGACTCCAAGAGACCCAGTACTTC
CDR3: CASSPIGQGLQETQYF

V: TRBV7-5
size: -
J: TRBJ1-5
D: -
DNA: TGTGCCAGAAGCTTAGCGCGGGGGTCGGGGGCACAGCCCCAGCATTTT
CDR3: CARSLARGSGAQPQHF

V: TRBV19
size: -
J: TRBJ2-3
D: TRBD2
DNA: TGTGCCAGTAGTATAGGGGGGCTCCTAGCGGGAGACACATCGCGCGGGGCAGATACGCAGTATTTT
CDR3: CASSIGGLLAGDTSRGADTQYF

V: TRBV10-3
size: -
J: TRBJ1-1
D: -
DNA: TGTGCCATCAGTAACAACGCAGGGGAGTCGGCTGAAGCTTTCTTT
CDR3: CAISNNAGESAEAFF

V: TRBV5-1
size: -
J: TRBJ2-2
D: -
DNA: TGCGCCAGCAGCTTGGTAGCAGCCACGAACACCGGGGAGCTGTTTTTT
CDR3: CASSLVAATNTGELFF

V: TRBV18
size: few
J: TRBJ1-5
D: TRBD1
DNA: TGTGCCAGCTCACCATCAGGGGGACGCAATCAGCCCCAGCATTTT
CDR3: CASSPSGGRNQPQHF

V: TRBV9
size: -
J: TRBJ2-3
D: -
DNA: TGTGCCAGCAGCGTTGCGGGTCGCACAGATACGCAGTATTTT
CDR3: CASSVAGRTDTQYF

V: TRBV18
size: -
J: TRBJ2-6
D: TRBD1
DNA: TGTGCCAGCTCGTGGGACAGGGCGACGGGGGCCAACGTCCTGACTTTC
CDR3: CASSWDRATGANVLTF

V: TRBV2
size: -
J: TRBJ2-3
D: TRBD1
DNA: TGTGCCAGCAGTGCCCCCGGGACAGGGTTAAAAGATACGCAGTATTTT
CDR3: CASSAPGTGLKDTQYF